This T cell receptor beta chain was sequenced during a study of T cells in Graves' hyperthyroidism and ophthalmopathy. Study results and caveats: Most clonotypes expanded in thyroid above 0.001 were likewise present in blood.

Amplified regions were TCR beta CDR3 sequences from RNA transcripts. HTBI primers were the set used in a first-round RT-PCR of the TCR CDR3. TCRdb itself ran the multiplex PCR reads through MiXCR, one entry per CDR3 protein. Of roughly 200,000 distinct CDR3 sequences listed, about 17% are singletons. For this clonotype: Its antigen is still unknown.

V was shortened by 0 bases and J by 15 bases, with 9 bases between the two germline ends. CDR3 size: 11 residues. The germline V gene has CDR1 PRHDT and CDR2 FYEKMQ (reference sequence). The TCR sequence derives from a man aged 35-49 years with Graves' hyperthyroidism. The chain employs TRBV13 and TRBJ2-1; no clear D. Sequencing used blood. The CDR3 nucleotides read TGTGCCAGCAGCTTAGGGACTCCGTTGTTCTTC. Protein: CASSLGTPLFF.